What follows describes a single T cell receptor beta chain. This entry is derived from a study of blood T cell repertoires in COVID-19. The wider study: COVID-19 samples from acute and convalescent phases originated in the United States, Italy and Spain. The cDNA or gDNA used as material had been derived from T cells, B-cell-depleted T cells, or PBMCs.

The trim removed 4 bases at V and 4 bases at J, leaving 7 bases unmatched. The CDR3 has 16 amino acids. Germline lookup yields CDR1 MNHEY and CDR2 SVGAGI. Seattle's cohort entered during active infection and was followed longitudinally. Here immunoSEQ multiplex PCR was the method, and the copy in TCRdb shows in-frame clones only, minus some. Of roughly 230,000 clones in the sample, 65% to 90% were seen once. This TCR came from a man aged 50 or older with COVID-19, enrolled during active disease. J is TRBJ1-4 and V is TRBV6-5; 9 positions agree with TRBD1. The sequenced sample was peripheral blood. The CDR3 is CASSSRTGEGNEKLFF. Here the CDR3 DNA reads TGTGCCAGCAGTTCCAGGACAGGGGAGGGTAATGAAAAACTGTTTTTT.